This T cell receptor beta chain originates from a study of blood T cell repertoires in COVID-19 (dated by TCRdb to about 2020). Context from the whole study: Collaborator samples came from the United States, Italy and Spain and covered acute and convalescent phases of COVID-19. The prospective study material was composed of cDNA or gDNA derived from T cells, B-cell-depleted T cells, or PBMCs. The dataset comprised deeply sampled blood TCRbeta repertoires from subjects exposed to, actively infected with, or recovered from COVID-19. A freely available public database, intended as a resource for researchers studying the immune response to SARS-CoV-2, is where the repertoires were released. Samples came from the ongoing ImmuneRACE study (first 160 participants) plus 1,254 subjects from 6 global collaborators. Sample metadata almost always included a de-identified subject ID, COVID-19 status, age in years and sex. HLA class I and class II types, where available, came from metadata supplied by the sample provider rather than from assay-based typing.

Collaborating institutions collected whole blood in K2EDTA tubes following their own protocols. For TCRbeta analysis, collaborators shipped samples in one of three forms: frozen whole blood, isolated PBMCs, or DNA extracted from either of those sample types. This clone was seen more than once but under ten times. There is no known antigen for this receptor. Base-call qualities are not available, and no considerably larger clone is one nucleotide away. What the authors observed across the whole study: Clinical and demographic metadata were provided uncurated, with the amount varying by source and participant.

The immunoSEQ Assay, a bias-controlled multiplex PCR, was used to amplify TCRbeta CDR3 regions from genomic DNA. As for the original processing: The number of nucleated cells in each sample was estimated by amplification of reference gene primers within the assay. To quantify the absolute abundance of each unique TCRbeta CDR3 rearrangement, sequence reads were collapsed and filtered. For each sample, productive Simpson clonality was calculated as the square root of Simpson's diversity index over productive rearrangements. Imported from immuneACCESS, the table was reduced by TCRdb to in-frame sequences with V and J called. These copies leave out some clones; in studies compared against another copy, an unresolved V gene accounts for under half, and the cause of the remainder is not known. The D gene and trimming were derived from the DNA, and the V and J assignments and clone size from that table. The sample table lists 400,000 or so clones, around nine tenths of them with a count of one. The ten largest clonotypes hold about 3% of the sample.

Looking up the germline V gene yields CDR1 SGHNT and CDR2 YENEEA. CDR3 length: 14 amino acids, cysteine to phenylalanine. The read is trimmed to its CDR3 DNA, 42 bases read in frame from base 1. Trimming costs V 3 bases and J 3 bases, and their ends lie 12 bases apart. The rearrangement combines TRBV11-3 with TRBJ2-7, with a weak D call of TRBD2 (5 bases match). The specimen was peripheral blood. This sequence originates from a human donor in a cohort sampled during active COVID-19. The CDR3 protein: CASSFLGRDYEQYF. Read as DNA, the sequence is TGTGCCAGCAGCTTTTTAGGGAGAGACTACGAGCAGTACTTC.